Shown below are 22 T cell receptor beta chains from a single sample sequenced in a study of CXCR3-negative and CXCR3-positive naive CD8 T cells. Study results and limitations: For CXCR3-positive naive cells, TRB CDR3s were more hydrophobic than those of CXCR3-negative naive cells.

Antigens of these TCRs are unknown. Through 5' RACE with UMI labels, the TRB cDNA libraries were prepared. TCRdb re-called the 5' RACE reads; every CDR3 protein appears as one record, without DNA. The ten most abundant clones cover roughly 0.4% of a sample with around 110,000 distinct CDR3 sequences. Sequencing was done on a sample of naive CXCR3+ CD8+ T cells from blood. Subset: CD45RO-CCR7+CD27+CD95- naive CD8+ T cells expressing CXCR3 (TNR3+). The receptor source for this set is a human donor in good health. Some clones in this sample may be carry-over from other donors' samples.

The chain links TRBV5-1 to TRBJ2-7; the TRBD2 assignment by TCRdb is unverifiable without DNA. From germline, CDR1 is SGHRS and CDR2 YFSETQ. The CDR3 consists of 15 residues. CDR3: CASSFFSGTAYEQYF.

The chain couples TRBV11-2 to TRBJ2-3. The CDR3 length is 17 residues. The germline CDR1 and CDR2 sequences are SGHAT and FQNNGV. CDR3 in amino acids: CASSLELSEWGTDTQYF.

V and J are TRBV5-6 and TRBJ2-3; TCRdb's assignment of TRBD1 cannot be checked, as there is no DNA. The CDR3 has 14 residues. Germline V lookup: CDR1 SGHDT, CDR2 YYEEEE. CDR3 sequence: CASSFEGDTDTQYF.

The gene calls are TRBV15 and TRBJ2-1; absent DNA, TCRdb's TRBD1 call cannot be checked. Germline V gives CDR1 LNHNV, CDR2 YYDKDF (reference sequence). The CDR3 consists of 15 residues. CDR3 amino acids: CATSSRDSLRDEQFF.

The chain joins TRBV20-1 to TRBJ1-1; TCRdb's D gene call, TRBD1, goes unchecked for lack of DNA. CDR3 length: 14 amino acids. In germline, CDR1 is DFQATT, CDR2 SNEGSKA (reference sequence). This CDR3 is CSARPLQGATEAFF.

The rearrangement links TRBV28 to TRBJ2-7; with no DNA, the TCRdb D assignment of TRBD1 cannot be verified. The CDR3 length is 16 residues. CDR1 MDHEN and CDR2 SYDVKM come from the germline V gene. CDR3: CASSYRHRDQDYEQYF.

This chain uses TRBV15 with TRBJ1-5. The germline V gene encodes CDR1 LNHNV and CDR2 YYDKDF (reference sequence). The CDR3 has 14 residues. CDR3 sequence reads: CATSEGNSNQPQHF. The whole variable domain, filled in from reference TRBV15 and TRBJ1-5, reads DAMVIQNPRYQVTQFGKPVTLSCSQTLNHNVMYWYQQKSSQAPKLLFHYYDKDFNNEADTPDNFQSRRPNTSFCFLDIRSPGLGDTAMYLCATSEGNSNQPQHFGDGTRLSIL.

The genes are TRBV29-1 and TRBJ2-1; TCRdb reports TRBD1, a call that lacks DNA to check it against. This CDR3 has 15 residues. Germline V gene sequence: CDR1 SQVTM, CDR2 ANQGSEA. The CDR3 loop is CSVEVSGQPYNEQFF.

The chain employs TRBV27 and TRBJ2-2; TCRdb's D gene call, TRBD2, goes unchecked for lack of DNA. The length of the CDR3 is 15 residues. The germline gives CDR1 MNHEY, CDR2 SMNVEV (reference sequence). The CDR3 sequence: CASSWDSGGTGELFF.

The rearrangement uses TRBV14 and TRBJ2-7. This CDR3 region has 12 residues. In germline, CDR1 is SGHDN, CDR2 FVKESK. CDR3 region: CASSQVPYEQYF. Drawing the rest from reference TRBV14 and TRBJ2-7, the complete variable domain is EAGVTQFPSHSVIEKGQTVTLRCDPISGHDNLYWYRRVMGKEIKFLLHFVKESKQDESGMPNNRFLAERTGGTYSTLKVQPAELEDSGVYFCASSQVPYEQYFGPGTRLTVT.

The V call is TRBV7-9, the J call TRBJ2-7; the D call from TCRdb, TRBD1, cannot be confirmed without DNA. This CDR3 comprises 15 residues. Germline CDR1 reads SEHNR; CDR2 reads FQNEAQ (reference sequence). The CDR3 spells CASSLEEGADYEQYF.

This chain uses TRBV6-5 with TRBJ2-3. The CDR3 covers 15 residues. CDR1 is MNHEY, CDR2 SVGAGI, per germline. CDR3 protein: CASSYAGYSADTQYF.

The chain links TRBV20-1 to TRBJ2-1; TCRdb's D gene call, TRBD1, goes unchecked for lack of DNA. The CDR3 runs to 13 residues. CDR1 is DFQATT, CDR2 SNEGSKA, per germline (reference sequence). CDR3 sequence: CSASTVGYNEQFF.

V usage is TRBV10-1 and J usage is TRBJ2-1; without DNA, the TCRdb call of TRBD2 cannot be checked. The CDR3 loop spans 16 amino acids. Germline CDR1 is WNHNN and CDR2 is SYGVQD (reference sequence). The CDR3 spells CASSEATGVVPFGQFF.

V gene TRBV7-9 combines with J gene TRBJ2-1. The CDR3 sequence is 14 residues long. The germline CDR1 and CDR2 sequences are SEHNR and FQNEAQ (reference sequence). Here the CDR3 reads CASSATTGLNEQFF.

The rearrangement joins TRBV29-1 to TRBJ1-1; checking the TCRdb D call of TRBD1 is not possible without DNA. The CDR3 contains 12 residues. The germline CDR1 and CDR2 sequences are SQVTM and ANQGSEA. CDR3 amino acids: CSALVRGTEAFF.

This chain joins TRBV28 and TRBJ2-2; TCRdb's D gene call, TRBD1, goes unchecked for lack of DNA. The CDR3 runs 17 residues. Per germline, CDR1 MDHEN and CDR2 SYDVKM. The CDR3 spells CASSVRTQGARTGELFF.

The chain has TRBV14 and TRBJ1-1. This CDR3 region has 16 residues. Germline-derived CDR1 and CDR2 are SGHDN and FVKESK. This CDR3 is CASSQDGDSLNTEAFF.

This CDR3 reads CASSIGRGQYF. This sequence joins TRBV6-2 or TRBV6-3 and TRBJ2-7. This CDR3 is built from 11 residues. Germline V lookup: CDR1 MNHEY, CDR2 SVGEGT.

The rearrangement links TRBV10-3 to TRBJ2-3; TCRdb outputs TRBD2, but without DNA this stays unchecked. Germline lookup yields CDR1 ENHRY and CDR2 SYGVKD. This CDR3 region has 16 residues. This CDR3 is CAISDLAGALTDTQYF.

This sequence joins TRBV29-1 and TRBJ1-2; TCRdb's D call of TRBD1 is untestable without DNA. Germline-derived CDR1 and CDR2 are SQVTM and ANQGSEA. The CDR3 sequence is 13 residues long. This chain's CDR3 is CSVLTGGNYGYTF.

J is TRBJ1-1 and V is TRBV3-1; checking the TCRdb D call of TRBD1 is not possible without DNA. The CDR3 has 13 residues. The germline CDR1 and CDR2 sequences are LGHDT and YNNKEL (reference sequence). CDR3: CASTLEDRGEAFF.